This section outlines one T cell receptor (beta chain) sequence together with its context. Antigen unknown. This sample was included in a study of post-analysis software for immune sequencing data. Study-wide context: Relapsing-remitting, secondary progressive and progressive-relapsing forms made up the multiple sclerosis disease courses.

Unique molecular identifiers tagged the TCR beta cDNA libraries. TCRdb passed the PCR reads through MiXCR, listing each CDR3 protein once. The profile shows more than 450,000 distinct CDR3 sequences, 44% of them singletons. Findings and caveats of the study: Higher frequency in patients than in controls was seen for about five TRBV segments, with TRBV5-6, TRBV5-1 and TRBV20-1 among them. The normalized Chao1 diversity of multiple sclerosis patients was significantly lower than that of controls. Samples from a shared batch, those prepared together, strongly co-clustered by F measure.

The junction had 3 bases not matched to a gene; V was cut back by 1 base and J by 4 bases. CDR1 and CDR2 from the germline V gene are SGHRS and YFSETQ. The CDR3 is 14 amino acids. Sequencing input: blood. The V call is TRBV5-1, the J call TRBJ2-3; 7 bases fit TRBD2. The receptor comes from a girl between 10 and 17 years old with multiple sclerosis. The CDR3 DNA is TGCGCCAGCAGCTTGCGGGAGGCCCCAGATACGCAGTATTTT. It translates to CASSLREAPDTQYF.